This TCR beta chain stems from a study of CD8+ T cells in alopecia areata. CDR3 length equals 14 residues. Germline assignment: CDR1 SQVTM and CDR2 ANQGSEA. J gave up 4 bases and V 4 bases, and 10 bases lay outside the gene matches. Treatment here: oral pan-JAK inhibitor, 5-10 mg twice daily. Following RNA extraction, reverse transcription yielded cDNA that acted as the sequencing template. The table came from immunoSEQ multiplex PCR; TCRdb's copy has only in-frame clones and leaves some out. Of 200,000 to 250,000 clones detected, 66% appear once; the ten largest clones hold 0.95% to 1.5%. The receptor was isolated from a human donor with alopecia areata. Specimen: CD4+ T cells sorted from blood, collected at week 44, from a patient treated with tofacitinib. The chain uses TRBV29-1 and TRBJ2-7; 7 bases are a match to TRBD1. CDR3 amino acids: CSVAPRYRGYEQYF. As DNA, the CDR3 is TGCAGCGTTGCCCCCCGGTACAGGGGATACGAGCAGTACTTC.